This T cell receptor beta chain was retrieved from a study of blood T cell repertoires in COVID-19. Study-wide background: There were acute and convalescent COVID-19 samples, and they came from the United States, Italy and Spain. The cDNA or gDNA used as material had been derived from T cells, B-cell-depleted T cells, or PBMCs.

This clone showed up just once. Authors' methods: Reference gene primer amplification yielded estimated nucleated cell counts. Assay used: immunoSEQ multiplex PCR; TCRdb lists only in-frame clones, some missing. V and J calls and clone size are copied from that table; D and trimming were computed from the DNA. The sample yields about 280,000 clones, about nine tenths seen once. This TCR derives from a woman in her 30s with active or convalescent COVID-19. The sequencing sample was made of peripheral blood.

The CDR3 region is CASSQQGAAYEQYF. DNA of the CDR3: TGTGCCAGCAGCCAACAGGGGGCCGCCTACGAGCAGTACTTC. The genes are TRBV14 and TRBJ2-7, with 8 nucleotides matching TRBD1. From germline, CDR1 is SGHDN and CDR2 FVKESK. The V segment lost 2 bases and the J segment 2 bases; nucleotides outside the gene matches: 2. CDR3 size: 14 residues.